The clone carrying this T cell receptor (beta chain) was found once. Its antigen is not identified. Germline CDR1 and CDR2: SGHTA and FQGTGA. The CDR3 contains 14 residues. Between the trimmed V and J ends, which lost 5 bases and 3 bases, there was a span of 11 bases. This specimen belongs to a study of cytomegalovirus exposure and HLA in healthy donors. Background on the study: Earlier findings included roughly 120 million unique TCR beta sequences obtained from around 180 million T cells. Study results and caveats: Later examination showed HLA-associated TCR beta chains had greater clonal expansion than equally common others. In a later analysis, parvovirus B19, influenza, CMV and Epstein-Barr virus appeared linked to several top co-occurrence clusters.

PCR primers comprised 60 Vbeta and 13 Jbeta primers. TCRdb's copy holds only in-frame clones and misses some; the assay was immunoSEQ multiplex PCR. The table includes around 88,000 clones, about four fifths detected once. Unrecorded immune exposure was likely among donors, who were nominally healthy when sampled. The origin of this receptor is a woman in her thirties or forties in good health and CMV-seropositive. The genes are TRBV7-3 and TRBJ2-1; no clear D. The sequenced sample consisted of PBMCs. As DNA, the CDR3 is TGTGCCAGCAGCCTTCTTAGCAGCTACAATGAGCAGTTCTTC. Translated, it gives CASSLLSSYNEQFF.